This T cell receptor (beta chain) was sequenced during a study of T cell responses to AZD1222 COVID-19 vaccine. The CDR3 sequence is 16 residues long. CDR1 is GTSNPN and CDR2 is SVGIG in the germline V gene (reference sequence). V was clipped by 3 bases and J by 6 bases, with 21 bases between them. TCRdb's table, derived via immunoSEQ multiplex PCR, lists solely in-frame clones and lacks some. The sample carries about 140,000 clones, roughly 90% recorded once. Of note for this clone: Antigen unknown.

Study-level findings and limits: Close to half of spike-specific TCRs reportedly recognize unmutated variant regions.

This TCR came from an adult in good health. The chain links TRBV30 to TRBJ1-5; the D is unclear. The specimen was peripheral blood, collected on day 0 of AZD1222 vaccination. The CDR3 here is CAWSFSPLASGQPQHF. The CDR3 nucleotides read TGTGCCTGGAGCTTTAGTCCTCTGGCTTCTGGTCAGCCCCAGCATTTT. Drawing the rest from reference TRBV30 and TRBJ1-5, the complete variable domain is SQTIHQWPATLVQPVGSPLSLECTVEGTSNPNLYWYRQAAGRGLQLLFYSVGIGQISSEVPQNLSASRPQDRQFILSSKKLLLSDSGFYLCAWSFSPLASGQPQHFGDGTRLSIL.